This T cell receptor (beta chain) comes out of a study of Graves' ophthalmopathy and Graves' hyperthyroidism. RNA transcripts were the template, and TCR beta CDR3 regions were amplified from them. An opening RT-PCR round employed HTBI primers and preceded a second-round multiplex PCR. MiXCR, applied by TCRdb to the multiplex PCR reads, yields one record per CDR3 protein. The sample consists of some 240,000 distinct CDR3 sequences, around 45% of them appearing once. This clonotype was observed a few times. V was pared by 4 bases and J by 5 bases, with 15 bases between. There are 14 residues in the CDR3. Looked up from germline, CDR1 is SGHTA and CDR2 is FQGTGA.

The chain joins TRBV7-3 to TRBJ2-7, with D tentatively TRBD2 (6 bases). The clonotype originates from an adult man with Graves' ophthalmopathy. What was sequenced was peripheral blood. Here the CDR3 DNA reads TGTGCCAGCAGCTCTCGGGGGTGGGCCGACGAGCAGTACTTC. It specifies CASSSRGWADEQYF.